The 17 T cell receptor beta chains presented below share a single source sample, sequenced in a study of blood T cell repertoires in COVID-19. The protocol was immunoSEQ multiplex PCR, while the TCRdb copy is restricted to in-frame clones and leaves out a portion. This table has approximately 530,000 clones, 85% to 90% appearing once. Sequencing used peripheral blood. These receptors were collected from a woman aged 45 to 65 with COVID-19, enrolled during active disease.

The chain is built from TRBV29-1 and TRBJ2-1, with TRBD1 matching 9 bases. The length of the CDR3 is 10 residues. CDR1 SQVTM and CDR2 ANQGSEA come from the germline V gene. V was pared by 3 bases and J by 15 bases, with 3 bases of the junction left unmatched. The CDR3 sequence: CSVEGQGMFF. The CDR3 DNA reads as TGCAGCGTTGAGGGACAGGGTATGTTCTTC.

This chain links TRBV18 with TRBJ2-3, with 7 positions matching TRBD2. This CDR3 has 15 amino acids. The trim removed 4 bases at V and 1 base at J, leaving 5 bases unmatched. Germline V gene data show CDR1 as KGHSH and CDR2 as LQKENI. DNA of the CDR3: TGTGCCAGCTCACGTACTAGCGTAGGCACAGATACGCAGTATTTT. It translates to CASSRTSVGTDTQYF. The variable domain in full, with the rest retrieved from reference TRBV18 and TRBJ2-3, is NAGVMQNPRHLVRRRGQEARLRCSPMKGHSHVYWYRQLPEEGLKFMVYLQKENIIDESGMPKERFSAEFPKEGPSILRIQQVVRGDSAAYFCASSRTSVGTDTQYFGPGTRLTVL.

The rearrangement links TRBV18 to TRBJ1-1; D perhaps matches TRBD1 (5 bases). Trimming stripped 2 bases from V and 4 bases from J, with 11 bases between. This CDR3 contains 14 residues. CDR1 is KGHSH and CDR2 is LQKENI in the germline V gene. The CDR3 DNA reads as TGTGCCAGCTCACCAGCAGGGCCCCCCACTGAAGCTTTCTTT. This encodes CASSPAGPPTEAFF.

The V gene is TRBV5-4, the J gene TRBJ2-3, with a tentative D call TRBD2 (6 bases). Germline CDR1 is SGHNT and CDR2 is YYREEE (reference sequence). Between the trimmed V and J ends, which lost 4 bases and 0 bases, there was a span of 18 bases. This CDR3 has 17 amino acids. In DNA, the CDR3 is TGTGCCAGCAGCCGCAGGATTATGGGACTTAGCACAGATACGCAGTATTTT. This translates into CASSRRIMGLSTDTQYF. The full variable domain, with the rest looked up from reference TRBV5-4 and TRBJ2-3, is ETGVTQSPTHLIKTRGQQVTLRCSSQSGHNTVSWYQQALGQGPQFIFQYYREEENGRGNFPPRFSGLQFPNYSSELNVNALELDDSALYLCASSRRIMGLSTDTQYFGPGTRLTVL.

The V gene is TRBV11-2, the J gene TRBJ1-3; D remains unclear. The CDR3 totals 13 residues. From germline, CDR1 is SGHAT and CDR2 FQNNGV. Trimming took 4 bases from V and 2 from J, leaving 6 bases between them. CDR3 residues: CASSSNTGNTIYF. CDR3 DNA: TGTGCCAGCAGCTCAAACACTGGAAACACCATATATTTT.

The chain recombines TRBV5-4 with TRBJ2-5; D perhaps matches TRBD1 (5 bases). Trimming removed 3 bases at V and 0 bases at J, with 12 bases between. CDR3 size: 15 residues. The germline V gene has CDR1 SGHNT and CDR2 YYREEE (reference sequence). Here the CDR3 reads CASSSSWTNQETQYF. The CDR3 coding sequence is TGTGCCAGCAGCTCGAGTTGGACAAACCAAGAGACCCAGTACTTC.

The chain couples TRBV4-1 to TRBJ2-1, with 7 positions matching TRBD2. The V gene's germline CDR1 is MGHRA and CDR2 YSYEKL. CDR3 size: 14 residues. The trim removed 0 bases at V and 12 bases at J, leaving 8 bases unmatched. The CDR3 DNA reads as TGCGCCAGCAGCCAAGAACTAGCGCGTCCGGGGCAGTTCTTC. Its protein is CASSQELARPGQFF.

This chain links TRBV3-1 (or the pseudogene TRBV3-2) with TRBJ2-3; D perhaps matches TRBD2 (6 bases). Deletions cut 0 bases from V and 8 bases from J, with 6 bases between. The CDR3 contains 12 residues. Per germline, CDR1 LGHDT and CDR2 YNNKEL (reference sequence). CDR3 in amino acids: CASSQEAGTQYF. In DNA form, the CDR3 reads TGTGCCAGCAGCCAAGAAGCGGGTACGCAGTATTTT.

The chain recombines TRBV28 with TRBJ1-1, with 7 bases that match TRBD1. CDR1 is MDHEN and CDR2 is SYDVKM in the germline V gene. V lost 5 bases to trimming and J lost 7 bases; unmatched junction nucleotides: 4. This CDR3 region has 12 residues. CDR3 in DNA: TGTGCCAGCAGTGGGGACAGATATGAAGCTTTCTTT. Protein product: CASSGDRYEAFF.

This clone was observed a few times. The J gene is TRBJ1-2, the V gene TRBV6-6; TRBD1 agrees at 8 bases. Looked up from germline, CDR1 is MNHNY and CDR2 is SVGAGI (reference sequence). Unmatched junction bases numbered 1, after V lost 4 bases and J lost 0 bases. The CDR3 is 14 amino acids. The CDR3 protein is CASSLQGANYGYTF. In nucleotides, the CDR3 is TGTGCCAGCAGTTTACAGGGGGCTAACTATGGCTACACCTTC.

V is TRBV24-1 and J is TRBJ1-2, with TRBD1 matching over 8 bases. J was trimmed by 6 bases and V by 4 bases; bases with no gene match: 9. The CDR3 length is 15 residues. Germline CDR1 KGHDR, CDR2 SFDVKD. CDR3 amino acids: CATSDSHTGGDGYTF. CDR3 DNA sequence: TGTGCCACCAGTGACTCACACACAGGGGGAGATGGCTACACCTTC.

The chain employs TRBV27 and TRBJ1-1, with TRBD1 matching over 12 bases. Germline assignment: CDR1 MNHEY and CDR2 SMNVEV (reference sequence). The CDR3 covers 13 residues. V lost 7 bases to trimming and J lost 10 bases; unmatched junction nucleotides: 7. CDR3: CASIPGQGASAFF. CDR3 nucleotides: TGTGCCAGCATCCCGGGACAGGGGGCATCAGCTTTCTTT.

The CDR3 protein is CASSLGGLEAFF. The DNA for the CDR3 is TGTGCCAGCAGCTTAGGCGGGCTTGAAGCTTTCTTT. V and J are TRBV11-2 and TRBJ1-1; D gene unclear. Trimming took off 1 base at V and 7 bases at J, with 7 bases between the two ends. CDR1 SGHAT and CDR2 FQNNGV come from the germline V gene. CDR3 length: 12 amino acids.

The V call is TRBV5-1, the J call TRBJ1-2; 7 bases map to TRBD1. V gave up 0 bases and J gave up 5 bases; unmatched junction bases: 10. The CDR3 is made up of 16 amino acids. The V gene's germline CDR1 is SGHRS and CDR2 YFSETQ. The CDR3 here is CASSLGGGQEYYGYTF. The CDR3 nucleotides are TGCGCCAGCAGCTTGGGAGGTGGACAGGAGTATTATGGCTACACCTTC.

The chain recombines TRBV7-9 with TRBJ2-1; weak D call: TRBD2 (6 bases). This CDR3 is 13 amino acids long. Per the germline V gene, CDR1 is SEHNR and CDR2 is FQNEAQ (reference sequence). Trimming pared 8 bases from V and 5 bases from J, leaving 13 bases between. The CDR3 nucleotides read TGTGCCAGCTTCCCCGGGGGTGACAATGAGCAGTTCTTC. Translation gives CASFPGGDNEQFF.

The V call is TRBV2, the J call TRBJ1-1; D is possibly TRBD1 (5 bases). The germline V gene has CDR1 SNHLY and CDR2 FYNNEI. This CDR3 has 11 residues. Trimming removed 7 bases at V and 11 bases at J, with 14 bases between. CDR3 DNA sequence: TGTGCCAGCATCCTCGACAGAGAGGCTTTCTTT. It encodes CASILDREAFF.

The rearrangement uses TRBV3-1 (or the pseudogene TRBV3-2) and TRBJ1-1; D gene ambiguous. From germline, CDR1 is LGHDT and CDR2 YNNKEL (reference sequence). The CDR3 extends over 13 amino acids. The V end lost 2 bases, the J end lost 1 base, and 5 bases lay between the germline ends. The CDR3: CASSQTANTEAFF. The CDR3 DNA is TGTGCCAGCAGCCAAACAGCGAACACTGAAGCTTTCTTT.